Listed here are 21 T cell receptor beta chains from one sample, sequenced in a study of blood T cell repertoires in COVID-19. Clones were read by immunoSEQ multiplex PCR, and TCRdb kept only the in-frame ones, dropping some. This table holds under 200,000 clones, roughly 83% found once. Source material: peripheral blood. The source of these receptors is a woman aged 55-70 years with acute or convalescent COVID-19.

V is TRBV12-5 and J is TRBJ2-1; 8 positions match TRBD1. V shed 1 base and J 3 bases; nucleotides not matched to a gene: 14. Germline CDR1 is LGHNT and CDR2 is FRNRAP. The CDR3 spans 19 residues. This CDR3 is CASGLGLKTGTGDYNEQFF. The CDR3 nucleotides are TGTGCTAGTGGTTTGGGGCTGAAAACCGGGACAGGAGACTACAATGAGCAGTTCTTC.

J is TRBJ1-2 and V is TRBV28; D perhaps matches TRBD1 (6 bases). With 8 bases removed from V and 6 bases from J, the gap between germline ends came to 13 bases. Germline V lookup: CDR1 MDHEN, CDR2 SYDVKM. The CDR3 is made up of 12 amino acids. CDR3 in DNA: TGTGCCAGCGGTTACAGGGTGAATGGCTACACCTTC. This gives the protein CASGYRVNGYTF.

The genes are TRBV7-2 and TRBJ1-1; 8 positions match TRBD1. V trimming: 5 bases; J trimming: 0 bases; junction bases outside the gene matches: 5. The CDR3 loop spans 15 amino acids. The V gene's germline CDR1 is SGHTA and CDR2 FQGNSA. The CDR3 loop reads CASSPTGAMNTEAFF. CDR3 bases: TGTGCCAGCAGCCCGACAGGGGCGATGAACACTGAAGCTTTCTTT.

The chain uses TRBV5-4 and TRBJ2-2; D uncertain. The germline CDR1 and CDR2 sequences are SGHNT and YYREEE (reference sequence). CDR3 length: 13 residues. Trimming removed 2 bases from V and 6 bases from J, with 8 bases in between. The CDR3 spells CASSLSSSGELFF. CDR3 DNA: TGTGCCAGCAGCTTAAGCTCCTCCGGGGAGCTGTTTTTT.

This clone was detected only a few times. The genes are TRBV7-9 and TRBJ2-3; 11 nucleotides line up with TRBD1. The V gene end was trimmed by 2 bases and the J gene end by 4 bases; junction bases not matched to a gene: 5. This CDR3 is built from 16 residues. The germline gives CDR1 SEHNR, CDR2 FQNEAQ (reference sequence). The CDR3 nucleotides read TGTGCCAGCAGCTTAACTGGACAGGGGGCCGCAGATACGCAGTATTTT. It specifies CASSLTGQGAADTQYF.

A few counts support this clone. The CDR3 DNA reads TGTGCCAGCAGTTTAGGGGGGGAGTATGACACTGAAGCTTTCTTT. This translates into CASSLGGEYDTEAFF. J is TRBJ1-1 and V is TRBV27, with a tentative D call TRBD1 (5 bases). Germline assignment: CDR1 MNHEY and CDR2 SMNVEV (reference sequence). The CDR3 has 15 amino acids. Trimming shortened V by 2 bases and J by 3 bases, and 13 bases separated the two germline ends.

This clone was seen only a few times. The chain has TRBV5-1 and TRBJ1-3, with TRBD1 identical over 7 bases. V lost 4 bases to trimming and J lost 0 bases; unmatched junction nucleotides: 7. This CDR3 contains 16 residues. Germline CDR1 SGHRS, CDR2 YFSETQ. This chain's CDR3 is CASSESGTVSGNTIYF. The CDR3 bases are TGCGCCAGCAGCGAGTCCGGGACAGTCTCTGGAAACACCATATATTTT.

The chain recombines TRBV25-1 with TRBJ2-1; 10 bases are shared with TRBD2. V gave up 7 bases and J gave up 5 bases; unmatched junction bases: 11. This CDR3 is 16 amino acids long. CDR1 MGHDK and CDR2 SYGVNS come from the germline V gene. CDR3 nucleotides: TGTGCCAGCAAAGGGCTAGCGGGGGCCGGGGACAATGAGCAGTTCTTC. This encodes CASKGLAGAGDNEQFF.

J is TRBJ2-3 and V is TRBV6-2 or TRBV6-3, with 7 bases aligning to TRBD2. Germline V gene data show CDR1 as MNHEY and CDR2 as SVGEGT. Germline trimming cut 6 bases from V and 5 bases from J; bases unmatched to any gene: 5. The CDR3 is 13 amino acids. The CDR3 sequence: CASSQAGRDTQYF. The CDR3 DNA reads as TGTGCCAGCAGCCAAGCGGGAAGAGATACGCAGTATTTT.

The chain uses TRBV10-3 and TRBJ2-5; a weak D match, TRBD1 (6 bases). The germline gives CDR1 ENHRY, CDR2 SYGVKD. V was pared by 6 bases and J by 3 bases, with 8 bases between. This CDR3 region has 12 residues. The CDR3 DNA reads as TGTGCCATCAGCGGACAGAAAGAGACCCAGTACTTC. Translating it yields CAISGQKETQYF.

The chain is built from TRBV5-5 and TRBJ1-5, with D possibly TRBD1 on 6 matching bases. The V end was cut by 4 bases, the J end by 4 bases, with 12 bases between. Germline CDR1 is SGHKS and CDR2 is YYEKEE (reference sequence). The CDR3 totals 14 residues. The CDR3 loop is CASSAGTLNQPQHF. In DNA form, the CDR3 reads TGTGCCAGCAGCGCCGGGACACTGAATCAGCCCCAGCATTTT.

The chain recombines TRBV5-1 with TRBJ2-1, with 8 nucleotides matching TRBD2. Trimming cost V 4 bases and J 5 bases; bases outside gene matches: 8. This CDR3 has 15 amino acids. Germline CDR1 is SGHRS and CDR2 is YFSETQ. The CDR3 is CASSRGSGGNNEQFF. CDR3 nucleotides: TGCGCCAGCAGCAGGGGAAGCGGGGGAAACAATGAGCAGTTCTTC.

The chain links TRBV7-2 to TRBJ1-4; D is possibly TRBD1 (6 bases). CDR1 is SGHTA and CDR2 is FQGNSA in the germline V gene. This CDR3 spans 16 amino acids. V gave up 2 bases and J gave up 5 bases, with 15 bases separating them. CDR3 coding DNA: TGTGCCAGCAGCTTAATGGGGAGGGGGTGGAATGAAAAACTGTTTTTT. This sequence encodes CASSLMGRGWNEKLFF.

The CDR3 loop reads CASSVATGLAGESSYNEQFF. Here the CDR3 DNA reads TGTGCCAGCAGCGTAGCAACGGGTCTAGCGGGGGAAAGCTCCTACAATGAGCAGTTCTTC. The rearrangement links TRBV9 to TRBJ2-1; 10 positions agree with TRBD2. The J segment lost 0 bases and the V segment lost 0 bases, leaving 12 bases of the junction unmatched. CDR1 and CDR2 from the germline V gene are SGDLS and YYNGEE. The CDR3 contains 20 residues. Full variable domain (missing parts from reference TRBV9 and TRBJ2-1): DSGVTQTPKHLITATGQRVTLRCSPRSGDLSVYWYQQSLDQGLQFLIQYYNGEERAKGNILERFSAQQFPDLHSELNLSSLELGDSALYFCASSVATGLAGESSYNEQFFGPGTRLTVL.

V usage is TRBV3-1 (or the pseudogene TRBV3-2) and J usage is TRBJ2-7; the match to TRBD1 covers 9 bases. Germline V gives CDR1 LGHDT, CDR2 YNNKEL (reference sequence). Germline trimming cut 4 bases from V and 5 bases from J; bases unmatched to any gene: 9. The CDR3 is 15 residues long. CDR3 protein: CASSPRDRAYHEQYF. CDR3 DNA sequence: TGTGCCAGCAGCCCCCGGGACAGGGCGTACCACGAGCAGTACTTC.

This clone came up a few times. CDR3 loop: CASSVDPGAVTGELFF. The CDR3 bases are TGTGCCAGCAGCGTAGATCCAGGGGCGGTCACCGGGGAGCTGTTTTTT. V usage is TRBV9 and J usage is TRBJ2-2, with D perhaps matching TRBD1 (6 bases). CDR3 length: 16 residues. Trimming pared 0 bases from V and 4 bases from J, leaving 13 bases between. Germline V gives CDR1 SGDLS, CDR2 YYNGEE. Variable domain in full (rest from reference TRBV9 and TRBJ2-2): DSGVTQTPKHLITATGQRVTLRCSPRSGDLSVYWYQQSLDQGLQFLIQYYNGEERAKGNILERFSAQQFPDLHSELNLSSLELGDSALYFCASSVDPGAVTGELFFGEGSRLTVL.

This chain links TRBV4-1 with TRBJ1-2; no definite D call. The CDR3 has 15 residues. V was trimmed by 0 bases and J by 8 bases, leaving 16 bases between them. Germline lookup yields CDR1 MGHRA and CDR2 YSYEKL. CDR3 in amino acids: CASSQELGNAGGYTF. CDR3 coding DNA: TGCGCCAGCAGCCAAGAACTGGGCAACGCGGGAGGCTACACCTTC.

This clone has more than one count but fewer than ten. The CDR3 region is CASSEWGGEGNSPLHF. The CDR3 DNA follows: TGTGCCAGCAGTGAATGGGGGGGCGAGGGGAATTCACCCCTCCACTTT. J is TRBJ1-6 and V is TRBV25-1; D might be TRBD1 (6 bases). The germline CDR1 and CDR2 sequences are MGHDK and SYGVNS. V was pared by 1 base and J by 7 bases, with 14 bases between. CDR3 length equals 16 residues. Full variable domain (rest looked up from reference TRBV25-1 and TRBJ1-6): EADIYQTPRYLVIGTGKKITLECSQTMGHDKMYWYQQDPGMELHLIHYSYGVNSTEKGDLSSESTVSRIRTEHFPLTLESARPSHTSQYLCASSEWGGEGNSPLHFGNGTRLTVT.

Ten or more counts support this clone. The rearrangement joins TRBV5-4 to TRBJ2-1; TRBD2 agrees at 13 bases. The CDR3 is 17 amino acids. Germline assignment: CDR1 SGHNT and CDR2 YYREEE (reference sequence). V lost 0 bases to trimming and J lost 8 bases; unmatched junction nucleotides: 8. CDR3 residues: CASSLARLAGGWDEQFF. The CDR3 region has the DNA TGTGCCAGCAGCTTGGCCAGACTAGCGGGGGGTTGGGATGAGCAGTTCTTC.

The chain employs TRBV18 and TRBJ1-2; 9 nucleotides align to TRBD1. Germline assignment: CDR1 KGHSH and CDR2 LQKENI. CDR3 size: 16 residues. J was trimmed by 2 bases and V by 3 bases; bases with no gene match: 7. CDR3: CASSPLTGTGNYGYTF. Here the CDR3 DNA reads TGTGCCAGCTCACCCCTAACCGGGACAGGGAACTATGGCTACACCTTC.

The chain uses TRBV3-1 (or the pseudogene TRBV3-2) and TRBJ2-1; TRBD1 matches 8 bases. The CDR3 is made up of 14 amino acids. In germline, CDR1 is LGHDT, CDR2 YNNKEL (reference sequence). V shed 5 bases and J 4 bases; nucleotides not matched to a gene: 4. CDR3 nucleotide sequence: TGTGCCAGCAGCGACCGGGACAGGTACAATGAGCAGTTCTTC. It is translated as CASSDRDRYNEQFF.